This TCR beta chain was identified during a study of OX40 agonist ivuxolimab in advanced cancers. At the level of the study: Partial responses were achieved by three patients, of whom one had hepatocellular carcinoma and two had cutaneous melanoma. Overall study results and limits: In the expanded peripheral T cells, antigen specificity was never determined.

Clones were sequenced by immunoSEQ multiplex PCR, and TCRdb holds only the in-frame ones, with some missing. The sample lists roughly 53,000 clones, roughly 90% occurring once. Germline V gene sequence: CDR1 LNHDA, CDR2 SQIVND (reference sequence). V was cut by 4 bases and J by 0 bases, with 18 bases left in between. This CDR3 spans 18 amino acids. In the case of this clone: Its antigen is as yet unknown.

This chain joins TRBV19 and TRBJ1-4, with a possible D match to TRBD1 (6 bases). This sample comprised CD4+ or CD8+ T cells sorted from blood, obtained in a trial of the OX40 agonist ivuxolimab. The clonotype comes from an adult with an advanced solid tumor such as melanoma, head and neck, liver or kidney cancer. This CDR3 is CASSRGGPFNPTNEKLFF. For the CDR3, the DNA is TGTGCCAGTAGTAGGGGGGGGCCGTTTAATCCAACTAATGAAAAACTGTTTTTT.